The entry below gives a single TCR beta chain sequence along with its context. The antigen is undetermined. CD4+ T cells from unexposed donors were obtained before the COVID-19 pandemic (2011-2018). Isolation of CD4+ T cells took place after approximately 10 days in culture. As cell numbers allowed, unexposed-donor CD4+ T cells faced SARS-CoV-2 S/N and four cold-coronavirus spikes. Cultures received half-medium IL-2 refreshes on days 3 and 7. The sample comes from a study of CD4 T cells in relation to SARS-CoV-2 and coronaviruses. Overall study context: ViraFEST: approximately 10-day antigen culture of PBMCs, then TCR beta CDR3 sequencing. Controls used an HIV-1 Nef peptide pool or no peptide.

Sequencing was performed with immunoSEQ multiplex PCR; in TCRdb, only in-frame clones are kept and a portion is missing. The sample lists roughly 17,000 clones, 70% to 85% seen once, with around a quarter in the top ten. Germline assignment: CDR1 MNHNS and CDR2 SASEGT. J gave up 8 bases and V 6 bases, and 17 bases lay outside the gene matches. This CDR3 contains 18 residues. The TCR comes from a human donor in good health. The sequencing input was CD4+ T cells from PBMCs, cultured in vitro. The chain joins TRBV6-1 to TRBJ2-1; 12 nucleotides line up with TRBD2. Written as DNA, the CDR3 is TGTGCCAGCAGAGAACACGTTCTAGCGGGAGGGCCCGGAGATGAGCAGTTCTTC. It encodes CASREHVLAGGPGDEQFF.